This is a list of T cell receptor beta chains from one sample in a study of blood T cell repertoires in COVID-19. Profiling relied on immunoSEQ multiplex PCR, and the TCRdb table lists in-frame clones only, not all of them. The repertoire holds about 280,000 clones, with around 87% as singletons. The material sequenced was peripheral blood. These receptors originate from a woman aged 25 to 39 who had recovered from COVID-19. CDR3s include the opening cysteine and the closing phenylalanine or tryptophan. The D gene is left open where the match is weak. Size is stated for part of the rows, as once, few or many counts, or as a class when the clone is expanded.

D	size	V	J	CDR3	DNA
TRBD1	-	TRBV13	TRBJ2-2	CASSLAGTGVRELFF	TGTGCCAGCAGCTTAGCCGGGACAGGGGTCCGGGAGCTGTTTTTT
-	-	TRBV2	TRBJ1-5	CASSWQADQPQHF	TGTGCCAGCAGTTGGCAGGCTGATCAGCCCCAGCATTTT
-	-	TRBV13	TRBJ2-7	CASSLGRGIGRPGHPYEQYF	TGTGCCAGCAGCTTAGGACGTGGTATCGGAAGGCCGGGACACCCGTACGAGCAGTACTTC
TRBD2	once	TRBV2	TRBJ2-7	CASSTNGLVGGEQYF	TGTGCCAGCAGTACAAACGGACTAGTTGGAGGAGAGCAGTACTTC
TRBD1	-	TRBV3-1/TRBV3-2	TRBJ1-4	CASRTGTGGKLFF	TGTGCCAGCAGGACAGGGACCGGAGGAAAACTGTTTTTT
TRBD2	-	TRBV4-2	TRBJ2-5	CASSQDSSGGSQYF	TGTGCCAGCAGCCAAGATTCTAGCGGGGGTTCTCAGTACTTC
-	once	TRBV30	TRBJ1-3	CAWSDGVGNTIYF	TGTGCCTGGAGTGACGGGGTCGGAAACACCATATATTTT
TRBD1	once	TRBV5-6	TRBJ2-1	CASTPLVRDSGGEQFF	TGTGCCAGCACCCCCTTGGTCCGGGACAGCGGTGGGGAGCAGTTCTTC
TRBD2	-	TRBV6-1	TRBJ2-7	CASSLAGGVYEQYF	TGTGCCAGCAGCTTAGCGGGAGGGGTCTACGAGCAGTACTTC
TRBD2	-	TRBV29-1	TRBJ2-1	CSVVSGRATNEQFF	TGCAGCGTTGTAAGCGGGAGGGCCACTAATGAGCAGTTCTTC
-	-	TRBV5-4	TRBJ2-5	CASNYQQETQYF	TGTGCCAGCAACTATCAACAAGAGACCCAGTACTTC
-	-	TRBV2	TRBJ2-7	CASSAGSLSYEQYF	TGTGCCAGCTCGGCAGGCTCGCTCTCCTACGAGCAGTACTTC
-	-	TRBV28	TRBJ1-4	CASCPPSGAGEKLFF	TGTGCCAGCTGCCCTCCGTCCGGAGCGGGTGAAAAACTGTTTTTT
-	-	TRBV11-2	TRBJ1-1	CASSLEEKVGRAFF	TGTGCCAGCAGCTTAGAGGAGAAGGTGGGGCGGGCTTTCTTT
-	-	TRBV14	TRBJ2-4	CASSQAQGGIQYF	TGTGCCAGCAGCCAAGCCCAAGGGGGAATTCAGTACTTC
-	-	TRBV19	TRBJ1-1	CATTPGHPNTEAFF	TGTGCCACTACGCCGGGACACCCGAACACTGAAGCTTTCTTT
-	-	TRBV5-4	TRBJ2-5	CASSLTGTYETQYF	TGTGCCAGCAGCTTGACCGGGACTTATGAGACCCAGTACTTC
-	few	TRBV28	TRBJ2-1	CASSPPWHRKTYNEQFF	TGTGCCAGCAGTCCCCCATGGCACAGGAAGACCTACAATGAGCAGTTCTTC
-	-	TRBV7-8	TRBJ1-5	CASSLVGGLSNQPQHF	TGTGCCAGCAGCTTAGTCGGGGGGCTTAGCAATCAGCCCCAGCATTTT
-	-	TRBV28	TRBJ1-2	CAVKQGSNGYTF	TGTGCAGTTAAACAGGGATCAAATGGCTACACCTTC
TRBD1	-	TRBV6-2/TRBV6-3	TRBJ2-5	CASSYIDREETQYF	TGTGCCAGCAGTTATATCGACAGGGAAGAGACCCAGTACTTC
TRBD2	-	TRBV19	TRBJ2-1	CASSTGTSVSEQFF	TGTGCCAGTAGTACCGGGACTAGTGTTTCCGAGCAGTTCTTC
-	-	TRBV7-9	TRBJ2-2	CASKRDTGELFF	TGTGCCAGCAAGAGAGACACCGGGGAGCTGTTTTTT
TRBD1	-	TRBV28	TRBJ1-5	CASSPGDSREPQHF	TGTGCCAGCAGTCCCGGGGACAGCCGTGAGCCCCAGCATTTT
TRBD1	-	TRBV28	TRBJ2-3	CASRGTGGGTDTQYF	TGTGCCAGCAGGGGGACAGGGGGTGGCACAGATACGCAGTATTTT
-	-	TRBV29-1	TRBJ2-5	CSARTVRASETQYF	TGCAGCGCCAGGACAGTACGGGCGTCGGAGACCCAGTACTTC
-	few	TRBV12-1	TRBJ2-7	CASSFDLGQGPPDEQYF	TGTGCCAGCAGCTTTGATTTAGGACAGGGGCCGCCAGACGAGCAGTACTTC
-	-	TRBV19	TRBJ1-1	CASTPGMTTEAFF	TGTGCCAGTACCCCAGGGATGACCACTGAAGCTTTCTTT
-	-	TRBV5-4	TRBJ2-3	CASTPHRGSYFWTDTQYF	TGTGCCAGCACCCCCCACCGCGGGTCCTACTTTTGGACAGATACGCAGTATTTT
TRBD1	-	TRBV5-1	TRBJ1-4	CASRQGATNEKLFF	TGCGCCAGCAGACAGGGGGCAACTAATGAAAAACTGTTTTTT
TRBD1	-	TRBV2	TRBJ1-5	CASRPQGPQPQHF	TGTGCCAGCAGACCACAGGGGCCTCAGCCCCAGCATTTT
TRBD1	-	TRBV5-5	TRBJ1-2	CASSSGTGRYGYTF	TGTGCCAGCAGCTCAGGGACAGGGAGGTATGGCTACACCTTC
TRBD2	-	TRBV2	TRBJ2-7	CASSQGLAGVYEQYF	TGTGCCAGCAGCCAGGGACTAGCGGGAGTATACGAGCAGTACTTC
-	-	TRBV5-1	TRBJ1-1	CASSGGSRMMLNTEAFF	TGCGCCAGCAGCGGAGGGAGTCGGATGATGCTGAACACTGAAGCTTTCTTT
-	-	TRBV28	TRBJ1-2	CATISQTRRAVGYTF	TGTGCCACCATCTCGCAGACAAGGAGGGCGGTTGGCTACACCTTC
-	-	TRBV11-1	TRBJ2-5	CASSTGGARGTQYF	TGTGCCAGCAGCACAGGGGGGGCTCGGGGGACCCAGTACTTC
TRBD2	-	TRBV7-2	TRBJ2-3	CASSLIAGGYTDTQYF	TGTGCCAGCAGCTTGATCGCGGGGGGTTACACAGATACGCAGTATTTT